What follows are 26 T cell receptor beta chains derived from one specimen sequenced in a study of naive and memory T cell subsets. TCR cDNA received a 3' ligated oligonucleotide that carried a UMI. Four PCR rounds used nested alpha and beta constant region primers plus the SP2 primer. TCRdb independently ran MiXCR on the UMI-ligation and nested PCR reads; one entry per CDR3 protein. The sample has about 25,000 distinct CDR3 sequences; around 5.3% are singletons. Sample: blood. Source of these receptors: an adult in good health.

This clonotype was picked up many times. The V gene is TRBV7-3, the J gene TRBJ1-1; D unresolved. This CDR3 has 14 residues. In germline, CDR1 is SGHTA, CDR2 FQGTGA. V shed 5 bases and J shed 1 base, with 11 bases lying between them. The CDR3: CASSNPTSNTEAFF. The CDR3 nucleotides read TGTGCCAGCAGCAACCCGACCTCGAACACTGAAGCTTTCTTT.

This clonotype was detected many times. Written as DNA, the CDR3 is TGCAGCGTTGAAGATGCGGGGGGGTACAATGAGCAGTTCTTC. As protein: CSVEDAGGYNEQFF. The V call is TRBV29-1, the J call TRBJ2-1, with 9 bases aligning to TRBD2. There are 14 residues in the CDR3. V lost 0 bases and J lost 4; bases outside the gene matches: 1. Per the germline V gene, CDR1 is SQVTM and CDR2 is ANQGSEA.

The table lists this clonotype with a few counts. V usage is TRBV7-8 and J usage is TRBJ2-3, with D perhaps TRBD2 (6 bases). Between the trimmed V and J ends, which lost 1 base and 0 bases, there was a span of 8 bases. The CDR3 totals 15 residues. CDR1 and CDR2 from the germline V gene are SGHVS and FQNEAQ. CDR3 DNA sequence: TGTGCCAGCAGCTTAGACGGGACTAGCACAGATACGCAGTATTTT. This gives the protein CASSLDGTSTDTQYF.

In this sample, this clonotype turned up a few times. At one end, the junction sequence differs from germline, possibly due to a read error. V is TRBV4-1 and J is TRBJ1-1; D unresolved. CDR1 is MGHRA and CDR2 is YSYEKL in the germline V gene. The CDR3 contains 16 residues. In DNA, the CDR3 is TGCGCCAGCACCCAAAATGAAATAGGAGGGAACACTGAAGCTTTCTTT. Protein: CASTQNEIGGNTEAFF.

This clonotype showed up many times. V and J are TRBV29-1 and TRBJ1-1; D unresolved. The CDR3 has 14 residues. Trimming left V 2 bases short and J 1 base short, with 11 bases between. Looked up from germline, CDR1 is SQVTM and CDR2 is ANQGSEA. The CDR3, as DNA: TGCAGCGTTGAACGCAGGCGGGGGAACACTGAAGCTTTCTTT. Translation gives CSVERRRGNTEAFF.

By its share, this clonotype is medium-sized. The CDR3 sequence is CASSLGGSLPYNEQFF. As DNA, the CDR3 is TGTGCCAGCAGCTTAGGAGGGTCTCTCCCCTACAATGAGCAGTTCTTC. This chain joins TRBV7-2 and TRBJ2-1; D perhaps matches TRBD2 (5 bases). The CDR3 loop spans 16 amino acids. Trimming pared 1 base from V and 2 bases from J, leaving 12 bases between. Germline V gene sequence: CDR1 SGHTA, CDR2 FQGNSA.

This clonotype was seen repeatedly, ten times or more. V is TRBV4-1 and J is TRBJ2-7; 11 bases are a match to TRBD1. Germline values: CDR1 MGHRA, CDR2 YSYEKL. This CDR3 is 15 amino acids long. The V and J ends lost 4 bases and 4 bases, in that order; junction bases with no gene match: 6. The CDR3 coding sequence is TGCGCCAGCAGCCCCGGGACAGGGGGTAGTTACGAGCAGTACTTC. Translating it yields CASSPGTGGSYEQYF.

This clonotype has at least ten counts. The V call is TRBV29-1, the J call TRBJ1-5; D remains ambiguous. The CDR3 length is 13 residues. The V gene lost 4 bases and the J gene lost 6 bases, with 13 bases spanning the gap. CDR1 and CDR2 (germline): SQVTM, ANQGSEA. As DNA, the CDR3 is TGCAGCGTTGCCGAGGGTTACGGTCAGCCCCAGCATTTT. Its protein is CSVAEGYGQPQHF.

Ten or more counts support this clonotype. The chain employs TRBV29-1 and TRBJ2-5; TRBD1 aligns across 8 bases. This CDR3 has 14 residues. V dropped 4 bases and J dropped 2; count of bases not matched to a gene: 6. Germline-derived CDR1 and CDR2 are SQVTM and ANQGSEA. The chain's CDR3 is CSVGKDREQETQYF. For the CDR3, the DNA is TGCAGCGTTGGGAAGGACAGGGAGCAAGAGACCCAGTACTTC.

In this sample, this clonotype turned up many times. This sequence joins TRBV10-3 and TRBJ2-7; D gene unclear. Deletions cut 4 bases from V and 5 bases from J, with 12 bases between. In germline, CDR1 is ENHRY, CDR2 SYGVKD. This CDR3 is built from 13 residues. DNA of the CDR3: TGTGCCATCAGTGCACCCCTCCGCCACGAGCAGTACTTC. This encodes CAISAPLRHEQYF.

A note on this clonotype: A much larger clone is a single base away; this may be a read error. V is TRBV12-3 or TRBV12-4 and J is TRBJ1-5; D gene unclear. The CDR3 length is 15 residues. CDR3 sequence reads: CDSSSGMYSNQPQHF. The CDR3 DNA sequence: TGTGACAGCAGTTCGGGGATGTATAGCAATCAGCCCCAGCATTTT.

This clonotype was seen many times. The chain joins TRBV2 to TRBJ2-7; D remains ambiguous. The CDR3 has 15 amino acids. Germline loops: CDR1 SNHLY, CDR2 FYNNEI. V lost 8 bases to trimming and J lost 4 bases, with 21 bases between them. The CDR3 sequence is CASAARPAQSYEQYF. The CDR3 DNA reads TGTGCCAGCGCGGCCAGGCCGGCGCAATCGTACGAGCAGTACTTC.

This clonotype was counted ten times or more. V and J are TRBV29-1 and TRBJ1-5; D might be TRBD1 (5 bases). Germline V lookup: CDR1 SQVTM, CDR2 ANQGSEA. The CDR3 contains 14 residues. The V end was cut by 5 bases, the J end by 0 bases, with 11 bases between. The CDR3 sequence is CSVSTGDSNQPQHF. As DNA, the CDR3 is TGCAGCGTTTCAACAGGTGATAGCAATCAGCCCCAGCATTTT.

This clonotype is termed medium-sized. The chain joins TRBV7-9 to TRBJ2-1; D ambiguous. There are 14 residues in the CDR3. Trimming pared 2 bases from V and 3 bases from J, leaving 8 bases between. Germline V lookup: CDR1 SEHNR, CDR2 FQNEAQ (reference sequence). This CDR3 reads CASSLRRDYNEQFF. CDR3 nucleotide sequence: TGTGCCAGCAGCTTAAGAAGGGACTACAATGAGCAGTTCTTC.

V is TRBV6-1 and J is TRBJ2-2; 12 nucleotides line up with TRBD1. In germline, CDR1 is MNHNS, CDR2 SASEGT. The trim removed 10 bases at V and 3 bases at J, leaving 3 bases unmatched. This CDR3 spans 14 amino acids. The CDR3 region has the DNA TGTGCCATCGGGACAGGGGGCGACACCGGGGAGCTGTTTTTT. Translating it yields CAIGTGGDTGELFF.

This clonotype has ten or more counts. The chain employs TRBV7-2 and TRBJ1-5; 7 nucleotides align to TRBD1. The length of the CDR3 is 15 residues. From germline, CDR1 is SGHTA and CDR2 FQGNSA. The trim removed 6 bases at V and 6 bases at J, leaving 11 bases unmatched. Here the CDR3 reads CASSPTGVGRQPQHF. The CDR3 coding sequence is TGTGCCAGCAGTCCTACAGGGGTTGGACGTCAGCCCCAGCATTTT.

This clonotype was seen ten or more times. The chain employs TRBV7-2 and TRBJ1-1, with 7 bases aligning to TRBD1. V shed 0 bases and J 5 bases; nucleotides not matched to a gene: 9. Germline V gives CDR1 SGHTA, CDR2 FQGNSA. CDR3 length: 16 residues. CDR3 loop: CASSLAFRGRGTEAFF. CDR3 in DNA: TGTGCCAGCAGCTTAGCGTTTAGGGGGCGTGGGACTGAAGCTTTCTTT.

This clonotype was seen at least ten times. This chain links TRBV10-3 with TRBJ1-1, with TRBD1 as a possible D gene (6 bases). V lost 8 bases to trimming and J lost 2 bases, with 12 bases between them. The CDR3 loop spans 13 amino acids. Germline CDR1 is ENHRY and CDR2 is SYGVKD. The CDR3 loop reads CAIGEGGNTEAFF. As DNA, the CDR3 is TGTGCCATCGGGGAGGGGGGAAACACTGAAGCTTTCTTT.

This clonotype was seen at least ten times. The V and J genes are TRBV6-5 and TRBJ2-7; D perhaps matches TRBD2 (6 bases). The CDR3 extends over 14 amino acids. Per the germline V gene, CDR1 is MNHEY and CDR2 is SVGAGI. V gave up 0 bases and J gave up 6 bases, with 12 bases separating them. CDR3 sequence: CASSYSGTSGEQYF. CDR3 bases: TGTGCCAGCAGTTACTCGGGGACTTCGGGCGAGCAGTACTTC.

The rearrangement joins TRBV6-1 to TRBJ2-1; D unresolved. The V gene lost 8 bases and the J gene lost 4 bases, with 12 bases spanning the gap. This CDR3 contains 13 residues. The germline V gene has CDR1 MNHNS and CDR2 SASEGT. The CDR3 region has the DNA TGTGCCAGCGCCAGGAAAATGTACAATGAGCAGTTCTTC. It encodes CASARKMYNEQFF.

This clonotype was recorded many times. V is TRBV29-1 and J is TRBJ1-1; D perhaps matches TRBD1 (5 bases). Trimming took 4 bases from V and 0 from J, leaving 12 bases between them. The CDR3 consists of 14 residues. Germline V gene lookup returns CDR1 SQVTM and CDR2 ANQGSEA. The CDR3 DNA reads as TGCAGCGTTGTGGGGGGGGTTGTGAACACTGAAGCTTTCTTT. This codes for CSVVGGVVNTEAFF.

This clonotype came up many times. The gene calls are TRBV6-5 and TRBJ2-5; D not resolved. Germline CDR1 and CDR2: MNHEY and SVGAGI. V lost 9 bases and J lost 7, with 15 bases in between. The CDR3 loop spans 12 amino acids. The CDR3 nucleotides are TGTGCCAGTTTAAGTAGTTCAGCGACCCAGTACTTC. Amino acid sequence: CASLSSSATQYF.

V is TRBV20-1 and J is TRBJ2-1, with a possible D match to TRBD2 (5 bases). Trimming stripped 6 bases from V and 0 bases from J, with 12 bases between. Germline CDR1 DFQATT, CDR2 SNEGSKA (reference sequence). The CDR3 sequence is 14 residues long. The CDR3 here is CSAATGSSYNEQFF. The CDR3 DNA follows: TGCAGTGCCGCGACGGGAAGCTCCTACAATGAGCAGTTCTTC.

This clonotype was seen many times. The rearrangement links TRBV29-1 to TRBJ2-7, with D tentatively TRBD1 (6 bases). The V gene lost 6 bases and the J gene lost 4 bases, with 16 bases spanning the gap. CDR1 SQVTM and CDR2 ANQGSEA come from the germline V gene. The CDR3 sequence is 13 residues long. CDR3 bases: TGCAGCGTACAGGGTACGACCCCATACGAGCAGTACTTC. Translated, it gives CSVQGTTPYEQYF.

The J gene is TRBJ2-1, the V gene TRBV6-5, with a weak D call TRBD2 (6 bases). CDR1 is MNHEY and CDR2 is SVGAGI in the germline V gene. Trimming removed 0 bases at V and 9 bases at J, with 18 bases between. The CDR3 spans 16 residues. The CDR3: CASSYSRLAWSTEQFF. The CDR3 bases are TGTGCCAGCAGTTACTCGCGGCTAGCGTGGTCCACTGAGCAGTTCTTC.

This clonotype was seen at least ten times. The chain links TRBV29-1 to TRBJ1-1; D not certain. The length of the CDR3 is 12 residues. Germline CDR1 SQVTM, CDR2 ANQGSEA. V lost 4 bases to trimming and J lost 1 base, with 7 bases between them. CDR3 sequence (DNA): TGCAGCGTTGTGGTAGGGAACACTGAAGCTTTCTTT. Translated: CSVVVGNTEAFF. The variable domain in full, completed from reference TRBV29-1 and TRBJ1-1, reads SAVISQKPSRDICQRGTSLTIQCQVDSQVTMMFWYRQQPGQSLTLIATANQGSEATYESGFVIDKFPISRPNLTFSTLTVSNMSPEDSSIYLCSVVVGNTEAFFGQGTRLTVV.